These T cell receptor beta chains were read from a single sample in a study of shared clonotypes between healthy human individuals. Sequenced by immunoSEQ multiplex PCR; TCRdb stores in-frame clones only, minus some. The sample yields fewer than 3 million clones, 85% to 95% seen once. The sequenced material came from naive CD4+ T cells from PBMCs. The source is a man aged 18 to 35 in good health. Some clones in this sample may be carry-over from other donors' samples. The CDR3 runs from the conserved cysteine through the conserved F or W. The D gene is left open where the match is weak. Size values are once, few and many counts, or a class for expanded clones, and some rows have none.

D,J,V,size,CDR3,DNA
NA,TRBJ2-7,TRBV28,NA,CASLGRTTYEQYF,TGTGCCAGCTTAGGGAGGACAACCTACGAGCAGTACTTC
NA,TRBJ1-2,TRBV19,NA,CASSIGHGGLSNYGYTF,TGTGCCAGTAGTATAGGCCATGGGGGCCTTTCTAACTATGGCTACACCTTC
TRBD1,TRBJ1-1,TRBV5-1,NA,CASSIPQGSTEAFF,TGCGCCAGCAGCATCCCACAGGGGAGCACTGAAGCTTTCTTT
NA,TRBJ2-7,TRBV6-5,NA,CASRSSYEQYF,TGTGCCAGCAGGTCGTCATACGAGCAGTACTTC
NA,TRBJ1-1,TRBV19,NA,CASSILGGLNTEAFF,TGTGCCAGTAGTATTCTGGGAGGGCTGAACACTGAAGCTTTCTTT
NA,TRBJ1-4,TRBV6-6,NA,CASSEQGFEKLFF,TGTGCCAGCAGCGAACAGGGTTTTGAAAAACTGTTTTTT
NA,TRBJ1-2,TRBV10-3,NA,CAISEFPAGGYTF,TGTGCCATCAGTGAGTTTCCCGCGGGTGGCTACACCTTC
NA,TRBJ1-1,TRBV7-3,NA,CASSLTQDTEAFF,TGTGCCAGCAGCTTAACTCAAGACACTGAAGCTTTCTTT
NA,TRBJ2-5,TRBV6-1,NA,CASSPSLAAQETQYF,TGTGCCAGCAGCCCGTCCTTGGCGGCCCAAGAGACCCAGTACTTC
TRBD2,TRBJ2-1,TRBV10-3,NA,CAISDFTRESYNEQFF,TGTGCCATCAGTGATTTCACGCGGGAGTCCTACAATGAGCAGTTCTTC
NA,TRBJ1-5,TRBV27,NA,CASSLSGNQPQHF,TGTGCCAGCAGTTTATCGGGCAATCAGCCCCAGCATTTT
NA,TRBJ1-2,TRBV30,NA,CAWSGGGPYGYTF,TGTGCCTGGAGTGGGGGGGGGCCCTATGGCTACACCTTC
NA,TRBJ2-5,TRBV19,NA,CATNGQPQETQYF,TGTGCCACTAACGGACAGCCTCAAGAGACCCAGTACTTC
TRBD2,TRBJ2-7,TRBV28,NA,CASRGGSYEQYF,TGTGCCAGCCGTGGCGGGAGCTACGAGCAGTACTTC
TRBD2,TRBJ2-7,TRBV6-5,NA,CASSYSPSGYYEQYF,TGTGCCAGCAGTTACTCACCTAGCGGGTACTACGAGCAGTACTTC
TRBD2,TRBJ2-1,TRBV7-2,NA,CASSPRTSGRESLF,TGTGCCAGCAGCCCCCGGACTAGCGGGAGGGAGTCCCTCTTC
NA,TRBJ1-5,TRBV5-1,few,CASSLAGDNQPQHF,TGCGCCAGCAGCTTGGCCGGTGACAATCAGCCCCAGCATTTT
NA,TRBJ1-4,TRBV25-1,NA,CASSEVAVNEKLFF,TGTGCCAGCAGTGAAGTGGCAGTTAATGAAAAACTGTTTTTT
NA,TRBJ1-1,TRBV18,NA,CASFTTAGAEAFF,TGTGCCAGCTTCACCACTGCGGGGGCTGAAGCTTTCTTT
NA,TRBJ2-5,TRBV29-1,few,CSVEIRGPETQYF,TGCAGCGTTGAAATTAGGGGCCCAGAGACCCAGTACTTC
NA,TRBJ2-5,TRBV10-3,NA,CAISEHQETQYF,TGTGCCATCAGTGAGCACCAAGAGACCCAGTACTTC
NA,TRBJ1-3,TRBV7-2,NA,CASSLAGGNTIYF,TGTGCCAGCAGCTTAGCGGGGGGAAACACCATATATTTT
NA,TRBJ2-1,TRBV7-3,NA,CASSLLLSSYNEQFF,TGTGCCAGCAGCTTACTGTTGAGCTCCTACAATGAGCAGTTCTTC
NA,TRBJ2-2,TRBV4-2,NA,CASSQYKGSDSTNTGELFF,TGTGCCAGCAGCCAATATAAGGGCAGTGACTCGACGAACACCGGGGAGCTGTTTTTT
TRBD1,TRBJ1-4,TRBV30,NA,CAWRRQGRREKLFF,TGTGCCTGGCGCCGACAGGGGCGAAGGGAAAAACTGTTTTTT
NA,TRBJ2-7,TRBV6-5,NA,CASSYSPLQGEQYF,TGTGCCAGCAGTTACTCCCCGCTCCAGGGCGAGCAGTACTTC
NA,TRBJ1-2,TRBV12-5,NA,CASGLVRGSGYTF,TGTGCTAGTGGTTTGGTACGGGGGTCTGGCTACACCTTC
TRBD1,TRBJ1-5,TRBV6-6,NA,CASSKQGNGNQPQHF,TGTGCCAGCAGTAAACAGGGGAACGGCAATCAGCCCCAGCATTTT
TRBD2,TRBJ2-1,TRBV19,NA,CASSIWSSGSSEQFF,TGTGCCAGTAGTATTTGGTCTAGCGGGAGTAGTGAGCAGTTCTTC
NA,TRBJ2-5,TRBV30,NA,CAWDTQQETQYF,TGTGCCTGGGACACACAGCAAGAGACCCAGTACTTC
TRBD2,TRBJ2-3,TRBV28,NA,CASSLASGRLGDTQYF,TGTGCCAGCAGTTTAGCTAGCGGGAGGTTGGGCGATACGCAGTATTTT
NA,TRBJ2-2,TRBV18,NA,CASSRYREAGELFF,TGTGCCAGCTCACGGTACAGGGAGGCCGGGGAGCTGTTTTTT
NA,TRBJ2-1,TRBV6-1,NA,CASTNTQVYNEQFF,TGTGCCAGCACCAACACACAAGTATACAATGAGCAGTTCTTC
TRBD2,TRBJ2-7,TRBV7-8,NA,CASSLNRGGGEQYF,TGTGCCAGCAGCTTAAATCGGGGGGGAGGCGAGCAGTACTTC
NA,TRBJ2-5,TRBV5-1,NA,CASKLTGETQYF,TGCGCCAGCAAACTGACTGGGGAGACCCAGTACTTC
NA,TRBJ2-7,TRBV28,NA,CASSGRSRSSYEQYF,TGTGCCAGCAGTGGCCGCAGCAGGAGCTCCTACGAGCAGTACTTC
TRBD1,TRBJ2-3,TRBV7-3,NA,CASSRGQGASTDTQYF,TGTGCCAGCTCCCGAGGGCAGGGGGCGTCTACAGATACGCAGTATTTT
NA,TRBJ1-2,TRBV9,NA,CASSVVPGDSYGYTF,TGTGCCAGCAGCGTAGTCCCTGGGGATAGCTATGGCTACACCTTC
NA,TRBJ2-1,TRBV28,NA,CASSLSSDAPFF,TGTGCCAGCAGTTTATCAAGCGATGCCCCGTTCTTC
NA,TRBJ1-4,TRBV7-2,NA,CASSLAGSLLGKLFF,TGTGCCAGCAGCTTAGCAGGGTCCCTCCTCGGAAAACTGTTTTTT
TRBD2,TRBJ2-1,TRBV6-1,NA,CATGVAGLGNEQFF,TGTGCCACTGGGGTTGCGGGACTAGGCAATGAGCAGTTCTTC
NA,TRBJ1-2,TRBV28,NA,CASTASPEANYGYTF,TGTGCCAGCACAGCCTCTCCCGAGGCTAACTATGGCTACACCTTC
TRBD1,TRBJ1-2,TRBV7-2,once,CASSAGTASGYGYTF,TGTGCCAGCAGCGCCGGGACAGCTTCTGGCTATGGCTACACCTTC
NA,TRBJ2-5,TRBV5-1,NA,CASSLAGTPQETQYF,TGCGCCAGCAGCTTGGCAGGGACCCCCCAAGAGACCCAGTACTTC
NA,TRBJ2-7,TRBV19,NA,CASTGGATYEQYF,TGTGCCAGTACGGGGGGCGCGACCTACGAGCAGTACTTC
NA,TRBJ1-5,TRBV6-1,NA,CASREQVSNQPQHF,TGTGCCAGCAGAGAGCAGGTTAGCAATCAGCCCCAGCATTTT
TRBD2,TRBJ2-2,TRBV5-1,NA,CASSPLAGASTGELFF,TGCGCCAGCAGCCCCTTAGCGGGAGCGAGCACCGGGGAGCTGTTTTTT
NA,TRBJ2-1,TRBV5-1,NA,CASRRDYNEQFF,TGCGCCAGCAGGAGGGACTACAATGAGCAGTTCTTC
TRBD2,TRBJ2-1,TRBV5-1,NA,CASSFQTTSGSDNEQFF,TGCGCCAGCAGCTTCCAGACTACTAGCGGGAGTGATAATGAGCAGTTCTTC
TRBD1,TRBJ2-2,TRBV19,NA,CASSSTGPNTGELFF,TGTGCCAGTAGCTCGACAGGGCCGAACACCGGGGAGCTGTTTTTT
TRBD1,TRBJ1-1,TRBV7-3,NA,CASSLNSGTANTEAFF,TGTGCCAGCAGCTTAAATTCAGGGACAGCGAACACTGAAGCTTTCTTT
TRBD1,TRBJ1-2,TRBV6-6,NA,CAGSPHRTGGDGYTF,TGTGCCGGCAGTCCGCATCGGACAGGGGGCGATGGCTACACCTTC
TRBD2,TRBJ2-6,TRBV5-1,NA,CASSLGAGVSGANVLTF,TGCGCCAGCAGCTTAGGAGCGGGGGTCTCTGGGGCCAACGTCCTGACTTTC
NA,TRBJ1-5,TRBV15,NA,CATSRDVGPAVRPQHF,TGTGCCACCAGCAGAGATGTAGGTCCGGCGGTCCGGCCCCAGCATTTT